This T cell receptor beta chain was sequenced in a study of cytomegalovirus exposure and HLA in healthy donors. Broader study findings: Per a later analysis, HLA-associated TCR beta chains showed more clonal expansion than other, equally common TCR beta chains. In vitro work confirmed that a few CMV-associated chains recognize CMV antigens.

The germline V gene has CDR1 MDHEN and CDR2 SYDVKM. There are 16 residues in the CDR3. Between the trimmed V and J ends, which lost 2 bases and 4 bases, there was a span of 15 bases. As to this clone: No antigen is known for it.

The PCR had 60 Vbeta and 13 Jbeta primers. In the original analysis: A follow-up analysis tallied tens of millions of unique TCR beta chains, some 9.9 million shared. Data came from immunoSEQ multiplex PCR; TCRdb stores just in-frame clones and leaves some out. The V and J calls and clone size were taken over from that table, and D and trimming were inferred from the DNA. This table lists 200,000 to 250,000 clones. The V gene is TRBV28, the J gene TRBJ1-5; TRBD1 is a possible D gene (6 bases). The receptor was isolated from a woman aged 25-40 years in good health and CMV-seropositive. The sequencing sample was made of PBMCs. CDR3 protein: CASSLNPGQGNQPQHF. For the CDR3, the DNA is TGTGCCAGCAGTTTAAATCCGGGGCAGGGGAATCAGCCCCAGCATTTT.